These 16 T cell receptor beta chains came from one sample sequenced in a study of Graves' ophthalmopathy and Graves' hyperthyroidism. Amplification of TCR beta CDR3 regions used RNA transcripts. First-round RT-PCR with HTBI primers preceded a second-round multiplex PCR. TCRdb reprocessed the multiplex PCR reads with MiXCR, giving one entry per CDR3 protein. The table records 900,000 to 1,200,000 distinct CDR3 sequences, about two fifths of them present only once. Sample: peripheral blood or thyroid tissue (not recorded which). The receptors come from an adult man with Graves' hyperthyroidism.

This clonotype appeared a few times. V gene TRBV6-2 or TRBV6-3 combines with J gene TRBJ2-5, with D unresolved. The length of the CDR3 is 13 residues. Trimming took 4 bases from V and 5 from J, leaving 11 bases between them. CDR1 is MNHEY and CDR2 is SVGEGT in the germline V gene. Here the CDR3 reads CASSFVQEETQYF. CDR3 in DNA: TGTGCCAGCAGTTTCGTCCAAGAGGAGACCCAGTACTTC.

This clonotype was observed at least ten times. The chain combines TRBV19 with TRBJ2-2, with D possibly being TRBD1 (5 bases). The CDR3 has 13 amino acids. Germline V gene lookup returns CDR1 LNHDA and CDR2 SQIVND (reference sequence). The V end was cut by 10 bases, the J end by 5 bases, with 14 bases between. This CDR3 reads CATRVDGTGELFF. DNA for the CDR3: TGTGCCACCAGGGTCGATGGTACCGGGGAGCTGTTTTTT.

This clonotype was recorded many times. The chain is built from TRBV15 and TRBJ2-7; 8 nucleotides agree with TRBD1. CDR3 length equals 14 residues. The V gene's germline CDR1 is LNHNV and CDR2 YYDKDF (reference sequence). Trimming took 3 bases from V and 7 from J; bases not matched to a gene: 8. The CDR3 DNA reads TGTGCCACCAGCAGCGGGACAGGCCCATTGGAGCAGTACTTC. Protein product: CATSSGTGPLEQYF.

The chain is built from TRBV6-1 and TRBJ2-7; D possibly matches TRBD1 or TRBD2 (6 bases each). This CDR3 comprises 16 residues. Trimming pared 5 bases from V and 0 bases from J, leaving 17 bases between. Germline V gene lookup returns CDR1 MNHNS and CDR2 SASEGT. CDR3 bases: TGTGCCAGCAGTTACGCAGGGGCGGGGAGCTCCTACGAGCAGTACTTC. Translation: CASSYAGAGSSYEQYF.

This clonotype was found many times. This chain uses TRBV25-1 with TRBJ1-2; D perhaps matches TRBD1 (5 bases). V was shortened by 1 base and J by 4 bases, with 13 bases between the two germline ends. The germline gives CDR1 MGHDK, CDR2 SYGVNS. This CDR3 comprises 15 residues. The CDR3 sequence: CASSEWGKGPYGYTF. The CDR3 DNA follows: TGTGCCAGCAGTGAATGGGGGAAAGGACCCTATGGCTACACCTTC.

The CDR3 reads CSVKPGANYGYTF. The CDR3 DNA reads TGCAGTGTTAAGCCAGGGGCTAACTATGGCTACACCTTC. The chain has TRBV20-1 and TRBJ1-2; perhaps TRBD1 as D (6 bases). Germline CDR1 reads DFQATT; CDR2 reads SNEGSKA (reference sequence). The CDR3 consists of 13 residues. The ends were cut back, 7 bases at V and 0 bases at J, with 12 bases in the middle.

The V gene is TRBV20-1, the J gene TRBJ2-2; 11 bases match TRBD2. The CDR3 contains 15 residues. With 5 bases clipped from V and 6 bases from J, the junction kept 8 bases outside the gene matches. CDR1 is DFQATT and CDR2 is SNEGSKA in the germline V gene (reference sequence). CDR3 in amino acids: CSAHLSGRASGELFF. The CDR3 DNA reads as TGCAGTGCTCACCTTAGCGGGAGGGCCTCCGGGGAGCTGTTTTTT.

Only a few counts were recorded for this clonotype. The chain is built from TRBV12-3 or TRBV12-4 and TRBJ2-7; 7 bases are shared with TRBD1. Trimming cost V 5 bases and J 2 bases; bases outside gene matches: 6. CDR3 length equals 14 residues. The CDR3: CASSPGQATYEQYF. In DNA, the CDR3 is TGTGCCAGCAGTCCCGGACAGGCAACCTACGAGCAGTACTTC.

This clonotype occurred a few times. The rearrangement joins TRBV12-3 or TRBV12-4 to TRBJ2-2; no firm D call. Trimming pared 3 bases from V and 4 bases from J, leaving 12 bases between. This CDR3 has 15 amino acids. The CDR3 nucleotides read TGTGCCAGCAGTTTCTTCTGGGAAAGCACCGGGGAGCTGTTTTTT. This codes for CASSFFWESTGELFF.

This clonotype was counted ten times or more. The chain is built from TRBV2 and TRBJ1-6, with 11 bases that match TRBD1. CDR1 and CDR2 from the germline V gene are SNHLY and FYNNEI. The CDR3 sequence is 18 residues long. The V and J ends lost 8 bases and 7 bases, in that order; junction bases with no gene match: 16. The CDR3 DNA follows: TGTGCCAGCGGCCAGAGGGACAGGGGGGCTCTTTGGAATTCACCCCTCCACTTT. It translates to CASGQRDRGALWNSPLHF.

The chain combines TRBV11-2 with TRBJ2-5; possible D gene TRBD1, 5 bases. The CDR3 length is 17 residues. Trimming stripped 0 bases from V and 2 bases from J, with 16 bases between. Germline CDR1 and CDR2: SGHAT and FQNNGV. CDR3 coding DNA: TGTGCCAGCAGCTTAGAAAGCCGCCGGACACGACAAGAGACCCAGTACTTC. Residues: CASSLESRRTRQETQYF.

V gene TRBV2 combines with J gene TRBJ1-5, with a tentative D call TRBD1 (6 bases). Germline V gene sequence: CDR1 SNHLY, CDR2 FYNNEI. The CDR3 is 14 residues long. V shed 7 bases and J shed 1 base, with 11 bases lying between them. CDR3 residues: CASTDRLSNQPQHF. In DNA form, the CDR3 reads TGTGCCAGCACAGACAGGCTCAGCAATCAGCCCCAGCATTTT.

This clonotype occurred many times. The rearrangement links TRBV6-5 to TRBJ2-7; D gene uncertain. The CDR3 has 13 residues. Trimming took off 5 bases at V and 2 bases at J, with 10 bases between the two ends. Germline V CDR1 and CDR2: MNHEY, SVGAGI. CDR3 DNA: TGTGCCAGCAGTCCATCCTGGACCTACGAGCAGTACTTC. Residues: CASSPSWTYEQYF.

V is TRBV14 and J is TRBJ2-5; 8 nucleotides agree with TRBD2. CDR3 size: 16 residues. Germline V gene sequence: CDR1 SGHDN, CDR2 FVKESK. The V and J ends lost 3 bases and 5 bases, in that order; junction bases with no gene match: 11. Here the CDR3 reads CASSHLAGRGQETQYF. The CDR3 bases are TGTGCCAGCAGCCACTTAGCGGGACGGGGTCAGGAGACCCAGTACTTC.

Comment on this clonotype: A read error may produce the germline difference seen at one junction end. V gene TRBV7-3 combines with J gene TRBJ1-3; the match to TRBD1 covers 11 bases. Germline V gene sequence: CDR1 SGHTA, CDR2 FQGTGA. The CDR3 is 17 residues long. The CDR3 nucleotides are TGTGCCAGCAGCTCAAGGACAGGGGGCTTCTCTGGAAGCACCATATATTTT. Translation gives CASSSRTGGFSGSTIYF. The full variable domain, rest sourced from reference TRBV7-3 and TRBJ1-3, is GAGVSQTPSNKVTEKGKYVELRCDPISGHTALYWYRQSLGQGPEFLIYFQGTGAADDSGLPNDRFFAVRPEGSVSTLKIQRTERGDSAVYLCASSSRTGGFSGSTIYFGEGSWLTVV.

Only a few counts were recorded for this clonotype. J is TRBJ1-5 and V is TRBV5-6; possibly TRBD1 for D (6 bases). Germline loops: CDR1 SGHDT, CDR2 YYEEEE. The CDR3 is made up of 16 amino acids. V shed 1 base and J shed 3 bases, with 14 bases lying between them. The DNA of the CDR3 is TGTGCCAGCAGCTTGAGGGGGTCGGGTGACAATCAGCCCCAGCATTTT. Translated, it gives CASSLRGSGDNQPQHF.